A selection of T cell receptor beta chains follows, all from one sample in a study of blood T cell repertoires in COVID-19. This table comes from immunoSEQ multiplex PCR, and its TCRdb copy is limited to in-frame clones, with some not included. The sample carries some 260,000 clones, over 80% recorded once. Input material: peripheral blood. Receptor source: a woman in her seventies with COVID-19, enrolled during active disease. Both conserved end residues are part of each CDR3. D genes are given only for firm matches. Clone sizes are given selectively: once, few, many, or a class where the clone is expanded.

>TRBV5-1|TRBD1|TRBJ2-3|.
TGCGCCAGCTACTACGGGACAGGCGGTACAGATACGCAGTATTTT
CASYYGTGGTDTQYF
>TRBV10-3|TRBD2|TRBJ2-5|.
TGTGCCATCAGTGAGTCCCGTGCGGGGGAAGAGACCCAGTACTTC
CAISESRAGEETQYF
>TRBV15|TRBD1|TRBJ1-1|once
TGTGCCACCAGCAGGAGAGGCAGGGGGGCAGCTGAAGCTTTCTTT
CATSRRGRGAAEAFF
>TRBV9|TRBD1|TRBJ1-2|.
TGTGCCAGCAGCGTAGTGCCAGGGGGATCCCTCTATGGCTACACCTTC
CASSVVPGGSLYGYTF
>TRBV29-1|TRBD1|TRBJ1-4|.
TGCAGCGTCGACAGGGGAGAAAATGAAAAACTGTTTTTT
CSVDRGENEKLFF
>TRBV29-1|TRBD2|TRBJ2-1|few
TGCAGCGTTGCAGCTATACCCCAGTTTGGGGGAGGGGAGCAGTTCTTC
CSVAAIPQFGGGEQFF
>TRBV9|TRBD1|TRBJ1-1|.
TGTGCCAGCAGCGACGCAGACAGGGTCACTGAAGCTTTCTTT
CASSDADRVTEAFF
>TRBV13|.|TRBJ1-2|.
TGTGCCAGCAGTCGCCGGGGGGCTGACTATGGCTACACCTTC
CASSRRGADYGYTF
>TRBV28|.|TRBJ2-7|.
TGTGCCAGCAGTGATGGAGGGGCGAGCCTTGGGGAGCAGTACTTC
CASSDGGASLGEQYF
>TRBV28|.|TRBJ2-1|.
TGTGCCAGCAGCCGCATAAGCGTTAAAGGCGATGAGCAGTTCTTC
CASSRISVKGDEQFF
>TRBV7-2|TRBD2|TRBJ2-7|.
TGTGCCAGCAGCCCCACTAGCGGACCATACGAGCAGTACTTC
CASSPTSGPYEQYF
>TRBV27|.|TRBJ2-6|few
TGTGCCAGCAGTTCAGGGTTTGGGGCCAACGTCCTGACTTTC
CASSSGFGANVLTF
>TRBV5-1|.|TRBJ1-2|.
TGCGCCAGCAGCTTGGTGGGGCTTGACTACACCTTC
CASSLVGLDYTF
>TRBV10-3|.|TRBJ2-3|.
TGTGCCAGCGCGTCCTTTCTAGCGCAAACAGATACGCAGTATTTT
CASASFLAQTDTQYF
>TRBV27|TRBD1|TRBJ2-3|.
TGTGCCAGCAGTCTACGGACAGGAGCAGATACGCAGTATTTT
CASSLRTGADTQYF
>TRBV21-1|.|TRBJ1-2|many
TGTGCCAGCGTTAACAGGCAGAACTATGGCTACACCTTC
CASVNRQNYGYTF
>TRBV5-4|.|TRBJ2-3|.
TGTGCCAGCAGCTTGGGCAGAACAGATACGCAGTATTTT
CASSLGRTDTQYF
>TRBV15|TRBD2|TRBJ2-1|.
TGTGCCACCAGCAGAGAGGTTAGCGGGAGGGCCGGGGTTCATGAGCAGTTCTTC
CATSREVSGRAGVHEQFF
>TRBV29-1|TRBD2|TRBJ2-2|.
TGCAGCGTCTCCGGGACTAGAAACACCGGGGAGCTGTTTTTT
CSVSGTRNTGELFF
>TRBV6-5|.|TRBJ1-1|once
TGTGCCAGCAGTTCAAACTGGAGGGCTTTCTTT
CASSSNWRAFF
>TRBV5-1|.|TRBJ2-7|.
TGCGCCAGCAGCTTGACAGGAATTTACGAGCAGTACTTC
CASSLTGIYEQYF
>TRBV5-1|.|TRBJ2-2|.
TGCGCCAGCACCTACACCGGGGAGCTGTTTTTT
CASTYTGELFF
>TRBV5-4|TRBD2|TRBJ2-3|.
TGTGCCAGCAGCCCGACTAGCGGGAGGGCAGGCGATACGCAGTATTTT
CASSPTSGRAGDTQYF
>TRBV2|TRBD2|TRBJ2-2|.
TGTGCCAGCAGTGACTTCTCGGGACTAGCGGGAGAGTCCGGGGAGCTGTTTTTT
CASSDFSGLAGESGELFF
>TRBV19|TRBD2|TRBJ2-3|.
TGTGCCAGTAGTATGAGGGCTAGCGGGAGGAAAGATACGCAGTATTTT
CASSMRASGRKDTQYF
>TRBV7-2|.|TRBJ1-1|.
TGTGCCAGCAGCCCAGAACGGACAGTGAACACTGAAGCTTTCTTT
CASSPERTVNTEAFF
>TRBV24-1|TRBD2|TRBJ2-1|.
TGTGCCACCACGGGGACTAGCGGGAATGATGAGCAGTTCTTC
CATTGTSGNDEQFF
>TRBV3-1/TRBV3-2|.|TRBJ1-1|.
TGTGCCAGCAGCCAAGATCTTAGAGGCACTGAAGCTTTCTTT
CASSQDLRGTEAFF
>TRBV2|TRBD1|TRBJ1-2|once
TGTGCCAGCCTCAGACAGGGTGGAACCTATGGCTACACCTTC
CASLRQGGTYGYTF
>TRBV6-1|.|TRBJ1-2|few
TGTGCCAGCAGTGAAGTCCCACAGGCTAACTATGGCTACACCTTC
CASSEVPQANYGYTF
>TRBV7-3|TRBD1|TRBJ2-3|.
TGTGCCAGCAGCTTAAGTCTAACAGGGACAGGGGCAGATACGCAGTATTTT
CASSLSLTGTGADTQYF
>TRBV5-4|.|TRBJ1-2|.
TGTGCCAGCAGCCCAAGACAGGACTATGGCTACACCTTC
CASSPRQDYGYTF
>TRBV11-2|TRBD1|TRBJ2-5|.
TGTGCCAGCAGCCGAGGAGACCCGGGACAGGGCCTACAAGAGACCCAGTACTTC
CASSRGDPGQGLQETQYF
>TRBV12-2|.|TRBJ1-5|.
TGTGCAAGTCGCTTTCTCGTCGGAGATGGGCCCCAGCATTTT
CASRFLVGDGPQHF
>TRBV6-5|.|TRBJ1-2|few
TGTGCCAGCAGCCGCTCCCGTTGGACAGAATATGGCTACACCTTC
CASSRSRWTEYGYTF
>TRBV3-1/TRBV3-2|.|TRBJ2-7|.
TGTGCCAGCAGCCAAGAGGGCATACACGAGCAGTACTTC
CASSQEGIHEQYF
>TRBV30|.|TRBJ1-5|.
TGTGCCTGGAGTGGCAGATACAATCAGCCCCAGCATTTT
CAWSGRYNQPQHF
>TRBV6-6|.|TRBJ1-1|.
TGTGCCAGTAATGACGTCAGGGGAAGGGGCACTGAAGCTTTCTTT
CASNDVRGRGTEAFF
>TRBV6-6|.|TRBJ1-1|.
TGTGCCAGCAGTTCGAGGTTATCTGAAGCTTTCTTT
CASSSRLSEAFF
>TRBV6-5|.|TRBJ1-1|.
TGTGCCAGCAGTTATGGCGGGGGAACGGGAGGCTCTGAAGCTTTCTTT
CASSYGGGTGGSEAFF
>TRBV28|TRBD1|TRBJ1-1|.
TGTGCCAGCAGCATCGGGACAGGGGGAGGTGAAGCTTTCTTT
CASSIGTGGGEAFF
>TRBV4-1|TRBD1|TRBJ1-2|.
TGCGCCAGCAGCCAAGCGGCAGGGGGTTTCGGCTACACCTTC
CASSQAAGGFGYTF
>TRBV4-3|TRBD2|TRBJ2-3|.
TGCGCCAGCAGCCAAGCGGGACCTAGACCTAGCGGGGGGGGAATCACAGATACGCAGTATTTT
CASSQAGPRPSGGGITDTQYF
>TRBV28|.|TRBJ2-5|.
TGTGCCAGCAGGGGATTGAGTCGGGGGGAGACCCAGTACTTC
CASRGLSRGETQYF
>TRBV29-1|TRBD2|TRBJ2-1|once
TGCAGCGTTGGCGCTAGCGGGAGAAACTACAATGAGCAGTTCTTC
CSVGASGRNYNEQFF
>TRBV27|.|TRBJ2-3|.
TGTGCCAGCAGTTTATCACTAGGCGGTTTACCAGATACGCAGTATTTT
CASSLSLGGLPDTQYF
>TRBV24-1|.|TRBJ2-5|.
TGTGCCACCAGTGACCCAAGTGTTGGTGGTAGCCCTCGGGAGACCCAGTACTTC
CATSDPSVGGSPRETQYF
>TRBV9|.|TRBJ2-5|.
TGTGCCAGCAGCGCCGGGACAACCCAAGAGACCCAGTACTTC
CASSAGTTQETQYF
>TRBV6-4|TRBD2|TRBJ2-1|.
TGTGCCAGCAGCGCCGGACTAGCGGGAGGTAGGGAGCAGTTCTTC
CASSAGLAGGREQFF
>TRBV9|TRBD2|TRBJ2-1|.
TGTGCCAGCAGCTCCGGGACTAGCCCCCACAATGAGCAGTTCTTC
CASSSGTSPHNEQFF
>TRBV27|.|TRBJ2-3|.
TGTGCCAGCAGTCAAAGACCTAGGACAGTTCGACTCAAGAGCACAGATACGCAGTATTTT
CASSQRPRTVRLKSTDTQYF
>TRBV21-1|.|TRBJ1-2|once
TGTGCCAGCAGCACTCTGGGGCCTAGAGATAACTATGGCTACACCTTC
CASSTLGPRDNYGYTF
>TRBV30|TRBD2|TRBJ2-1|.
TGTGCCTGGGGATCAGGACTAGCGGGAGGGCCCGGGAATGAGCAGTTCTTC
CAWGSGLAGGPGNEQFF
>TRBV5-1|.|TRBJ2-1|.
TGCGCCAGCAGCAGACAGGTTAGCTCCTACAATGAGCAGTTCTTC
CASSRQVSSYNEQFF
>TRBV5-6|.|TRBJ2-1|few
TGTGCCAGCAGCTTGCAGGGTTGGTACAATGAGCAGTTCTTC
CASSLQGWYNEQFF
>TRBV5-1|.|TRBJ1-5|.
TGCGCCAGCAGCTTTACGGGTATGGAGCAGCCCCAGCATTTT
CASSFTGMEQPQHF
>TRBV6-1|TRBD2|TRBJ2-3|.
TGTGCCAGCAGTGAAATTTTAGCGGGAGGCACAGATACGCAGTATTTT
CASSEILAGGTDTQYF
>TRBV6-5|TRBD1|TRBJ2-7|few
TGTGCCAGCAGGACAGGGGCCCACGAGCAGTACTTC
CASRTGAHEQYF
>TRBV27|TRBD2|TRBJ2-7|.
TGTGCCAGCACCACGGGACTAGCGGGGGTGCGCGAGCAGTACTTC
CASTTGLAGVREQYF